This T cell receptor (beta chain) was obtained from a study of T cells in Graves' hyperthyroidism and ophthalmopathy. Hyperthyroidism of Graves' type that showed no ophthalmopathy progression within 18 months was stable. Those with hyperthyroidism were 18 to 65 years old, newly diagnosed, and ill for under 2 months. Exclusion of patients followed from uncontrolled infection, other autoimmune disease, pregnancy or lactation. This sample holds PBMCs from roughly 10 ml fresh peripheral blood. The CDR3 has 14 residues. Trimming pared 4 bases from V and 1 base from J, leaving 10 bases between. Germline lookup yields CDR1 LGHDT and CDR2 YNNKEL (reference sequence). The sample holds a few counts of this clonotype. The TCR beta CDR3 regions underwent amplification using RNA transcripts as the source. HTBI primers were used for first-round RT-PCR of the TCR CDR3. TCRdb re-derived calls from the multiplex PCR reads in MiXCR, one entry per CDR3 protein. The sample holds 300,000 to 450,000 distinct CDR3 sequences, about 25% seen once.

This clonotype was obtained from a man between 45 and 60 years old with Graves' hyperthyroidism. Sequenced input: blood. The rearrangement links TRBV3-1 to TRBJ2-5; possibly TRBD1 for D (5 bases). The CDR3 nucleotides are TGTGCCAGCAGCCCGCGGACATTCCAAGAGACCCAGTACTTC. Encoded protein: CASSPRTFQETQYF.